The 31 T cell receptor beta chains reported below all come from one sample, sequenced in a study of shared clonotypes between healthy human individuals. The repertoire was sequenced with immunoSEQ multiplex PCR; TCRdb's copy has only in-frame clones and lacks some. The sample has about 2.3 million clones; around 90% are singletons. The sequenced material came from naive CD4+ T cells from PBMCs. The subset: CD45RA+ positively selected. All receptors derive from a man between 18 and 29 years old in good health. Some clones in this sample may be carry-over from other donors' samples.

In this sample, this clone turned up once. The chain is built from TRBV18 and TRBJ1-1, with a weak D call TRBD1 (5 bases). The germline V gene has CDR1 KGHSH and CDR2 LQKENI. Deletions cut 0 bases from V and 3 bases from J, with 8 bases between. The CDR3 length is 14 residues. DNA of the CDR3: TGTGCCAGCTCACCACCCTGGGGGGACACTGAAGCTTTCTTT. Translating gives CASSPPWGDTEAFF. Complete variable domain (other parts from reference TRBV18 and TRBJ1-1): NAGVMQNPRHLVRRRGQEARLRCSPMKGHSHVYWYRQLPEEGLKFMVYLQKENIIDESGMPKERFSAEFPKEGPSILRIQQVVRGDSAAYFCASSPPWGDTEAFFGQGTRLTVV.

This chain connects TRBV18 to TRBJ1-4, with 7 bases matching TRBD1. V lost 5 bases, J lost 7 bases, and 4 bases stayed unmatched. The germline V gene has CDR1 KGHSH and CDR2 LQKENI. The CDR3 covers 13 residues. The CDR3 here is CASSSQGSEKLFF. The CDR3, as DNA: TGTGCCAGCTCATCACAGGGGTCTGAAAAACTGTTTTTT.

This rearrangement joins TRBV5-5 to TRBJ2-5; no definite D call. Germline CDR1 SGHKS, CDR2 YYEKEE (reference sequence). The CDR3 spans 13 residues. V lost 2 bases and J lost 5, with 10 bases in between. CDR3 protein: CASSFGVRETQYF. The CDR3 bases are TGTGCCAGCAGCTTTGGGGTTCGGGAGACCCAGTACTTC.

The CDR3 nucleotides are TGTGCCAGCAGCCACGCTCCACTAGCGGGAGGAACAGATACGCAGTATTTT. This codes for CASSHAPLAGGTDTQYF. The V gene is TRBV4-2, the J gene TRBJ2-3; 12 bases fit TRBD2. The CDR3 is made up of 17 amino acids. V dropped 3 bases and J dropped 3; count of bases not matched to a gene: 7. The germline gives CDR1 LGHNA, CDR2 YNFKEQ.

The chain uses TRBV28 and TRBJ1-5; D is ambiguous. V lost 8 bases, J lost 6 bases, and 26 bases lay in between. From germline, CDR1 is MDHEN and CDR2 SYDVKM. The CDR3 covers 17 residues. CDR3 nucleotide sequence: TGTGCCAGCGGCCCTTCGGTAGGGCTGAAATTTCGTCAGCCCCAGCATTTT. Protein sequence: CASGPSVGLKFRQPQHF.

The chain combines TRBV7-2 with TRBJ2-5; D is uncertain. CDR1 is SGHTA, CDR2 FQGNSA, per germline. V shed 4 bases and J shed 2 bases, with 11 bases lying between them. The CDR3 runs to 14 residues. The CDR3 reads CASSSHRSQETQYF. CDR3 DNA sequence: TGTGCCAGCAGCTCCCACCGGTCACAAGAGACCCAGTACTTC.

The J gene is TRBJ2-7, the V gene TRBV27, with 10 bases matching TRBD2. Trimming took 3 bases from V and 4 from J; bases not matched to a gene: 9. Looked up from germline, CDR1 is MNHEY and CDR2 is SMNVEV (reference sequence). CDR3 size: 16 residues. This CDR3 reads CASSFSPSGSLYEQYF. CDR3 sequence (DNA): TGTGCCAGCAGTTTTTCTCCTAGCGGGAGTCTGTACGAGCAGTACTTC.

The chain recombines TRBV4-2 with TRBJ2-3, with D perhaps assigned TRBD1 or TRBD2 (6 bases each). The V and J ends lost 0 bases and 9 bases respectively, with 13 bases between them. Germline-derived CDR1 and CDR2 are LGHNA and YNFKEQ. The CDR3 runs 14 residues. CDR3 in amino acids: CASSQDGGPGTQYF. CDR3 DNA sequence: TGTGCCAGCAGCCAAGACGGGGGCCCGGGGACGCAGTATTTT.

The J gene is TRBJ2-3, the V gene TRBV29-1; TRBD1 aligns across 10 bases. V shed 6 bases, J shed 4 bases, and the junction held 7 bases outside the gene matches. The CDR3 spans 14 residues. Germline V gene sequence: CDR1 SQVTM, CDR2 ANQGSEA. The CDR3 sequence: CSVVRDRGADTQYF. In DNA form, the CDR3 reads TGCAGCGTAGTCCGGGACAGGGGTGCAGATACGCAGTATTTT.

The chain recombines TRBV11-3 with TRBJ2-1; D remains ambiguous. The ends were cut back, 5 bases at V and 5 bases at J, with 10 bases in the middle. Germline V CDR1 and CDR2: SGHNT, YENEEA. This CDR3 region has 13 residues. The CDR3: CASSPGINNEQFF. CDR3 DNA: TGTGCCAGCAGCCCTGGGATTAACAATGAGCAGTTCTTC.

This clone was recorded once. The V call is TRBV7-8, the J call TRBJ1-5; D call uncertain. Per the germline V gene, CDR1 is SGHVS and CDR2 is FQNEAQ. The CDR3 totals 14 residues. The V end lost 5 bases, the J end lost 0 bases, and 8 bases lay between the germline ends. CDR3 DNA: TGTGCCAGCAGCCAGAAGTATAGCAATCAGCCCCAGCATTTT. It specifies CASSQKYSNQPQHF.

DNA of the CDR3: TGTGCCAGCTCCCCTAACCAAGTTCAAGGTTTCTATTTTGCGCAGTATTTT. Translation gives CASSPNQVQGFYFAQYF. The rearrangement uses TRBV18 and TRBJ2-3; D remains unclear. Germline CDR1 and CDR2: KGHSH and LQKENI. This CDR3 region has 17 residues. V lost 6 bases, J lost 10 bases, and 29 bases lay in between.

In the case of this clone: Different DNA sequences within this sample yield the same CDR3. The chain links TRBV18 to TRBJ1-1; 10 positions match TRBD1. The CDR3 is 15 residues long. Germline V gene data show CDR1 as KGHSH and CDR2 as LQKENI. J was trimmed by 0 bases and V by 3 bases; bases with no gene match: 1. CDR3 DNA: TGTGCCAGCTCACCTGACAGGGGGCTGAACACTGAAGCTTTCTTT. Translation gives CASSPDRGLNTEAFF.

V and J are TRBV18 and TRBJ2-1, with TRBD2 identical over 13 bases. Trimming removed 4 bases from V and 7 bases from J; junction bases left unmatched: 1. The CDR3 length is 14 residues. From germline, CDR1 is KGHSH and CDR2 LQKENI. The CDR3 coding sequence is TGTGCCAGCTCACGGACTAGCGGGAGTAATGAGCAGTTCTTC. Translation gives CASSRTSGSNEQFF.

The chain's CDR3 is CASSEFRVGETQYF. DNA for the CDR3: TGTGCCAGCAGTGAATTTAGGGTGGGGGAGACCCAGTACTTC. The rearrangement joins TRBV6-1 to TRBJ2-5; D uncertain. The germline gives CDR1 MNHNS, CDR2 SASEGT. This CDR3 spans 14 amino acids. V lost 2 bases, J lost 5 bases, and 12 bases lay in between.

The V gene is TRBV5-1, the J gene TRBJ1-3, with 8 positions matching TRBD1. Germline loops: CDR1 SGHRS, CDR2 YFSETQ. CDR3 size: 15 residues. With V trimmed by 3 bases and J by 1 base, 3 bases remained unmatched. CDR3: CASSSRTGSGNTIYF. The CDR3 DNA reads TGCGCCAGCAGCTCACGGACAGGGTCTGGAAACACCATATATTTT.

Only one count was recorded for this clone. In DNA, the CDR3 is TGTGCCAGCAGCACAACAGGGGCCGGCACCGGGGAGCTGTTTTTT. This sequence encodes CASSTTGAGTGELFF. The chain has TRBV7-2 and TRBJ2-2; 7 nucleotides align to TRBD1. This CDR3 is built from 15 residues. J gave up 4 bases and V 5 bases, and 7 bases lay outside the gene matches. Germline-derived CDR1 and CDR2 are SGHTA and FQGNSA.

The chain couples TRBV15 to TRBJ2-1, with 8 bases fitting TRBD2. Germline lookup yields CDR1 LNHNV and CDR2 YYDKDF (reference sequence). The CDR3 consists of 14 residues. The V and J ends lost 0 bases and 9 bases, in that order; junction bases with no gene match: 4. The DNA of the CDR3 is TGTGCCACCAGCAGAGATAGCGGGAACGGTGAGCAGTTCTTC. Translated, it gives CATSRDSGNGEQFF. The whole variable domain, filled in from reference TRBV15 and TRBJ2-1, reads DAMVIQNPRYQVTQFGKPVTLSCSQTLNHNVMYWYQQKSSQAPKLLFHYYDKDFNNEADTPDNFQSRRPNTSFCFLDIRSPGLGDTAMYLCATSRDSGNGEQFFGPGTRLTVL.

The J gene is TRBJ2-7, the V gene TRBV5-1, with D unclear. CDR1 is SGHRS, CDR2 YFSETQ, per germline. The length of the CDR3 is 13 residues. Trimming took 4 bases from V and 5 from J, leaving 13 bases between them. In nucleotides, the CDR3 is TGCGCCAGCAGCCCCTTGAGCCCTGACGAGCAGTACTTC. Translating it yields CASSPLSPDEQYF. Supplemented by reference TRBV5-1 and TRBJ2-7, the full variable domain reads KAGVTQTPRYLIKTRGQQVTLSCSPISGHRSVSWYQQTPGQGLQFLFEYFSETQRNKGNFPGRFSGRQFSNSRSEMNVSTLELGDSALYLCASSPLSPDEQYFGPGTRLTVT.

The rearrangement uses TRBV27 and TRBJ1-4; D uncertain. V gave up 3 bases and J gave up 1 base, with 9 bases separating them. This CDR3 has 15 amino acids. Germline V gene lookup returns CDR1 MNHEY and CDR2 SMNVEV (reference sequence). CDR3 bases: TGTGCCAGCAGTTTTGGCAGTAGAACTAATGAAAAACTGTTTTTT. Translating gives CASSFGSRTNEKLFF.

The rearrangement joins TRBV28 to TRBJ2-1; possible D gene TRBD2, 5 bases. Germline CDR1 and CDR2: MDHEN and SYDVKM. V gave up 5 bases and J gave up 2 bases, with 10 bases separating them. This CDR3 is built from 14 residues. The CDR3 loop is CASSTRGPYNEQFF. The CDR3 DNA reads TGTGCCAGCAGTACTCGCGGGCCCTACAATGAGCAGTTCTTC.

The chain uses TRBV7-2 and TRBJ2-3; 13 nucleotides match TRBD2. CDR3 size: 17 residues. Trimming removed 1 base from V and 4 bases from J; junction bases left unmatched: 5. CDR1 and CDR2 (germline): SGHTA, FQGNSA. The CDR3 coding sequence is TGTGCCAGCAGCTTAGTGGGACTAGCGGGACCCCCAGATACGCAGTATTTT. Protein: CASSLVGLAGPPDTQYF.

This clone appeared a few times. This sequence joins TRBV4-2 and TRBJ1-1; no reliable D call. Per the germline V gene, CDR1 is LGHNA and CDR2 is YNFKEQ. V shed 3 bases and J shed 6 bases, with 8 bases lying between them. This CDR3 is 12 amino acids long. CDR3 sequence (DNA): TGTGCCAGCAGCCAGTCCCCGGCTGAAGCTTTCTTT. It specifies CASSQSPAEAFF.

CDR3 nucleotides: TGTGCCAGCAGTCCCGTCGGACTCGGTAGCACAGATACGCAGTATTTT. Translating it yields CASSPVGLGSTDTQYF. The J gene is TRBJ2-3, the V gene TRBV5-5; a possible D gene is TRBD2 (5 bases). The CDR3 loop spans 16 amino acids. Germline-derived CDR1 and CDR2 are SGHKS and YYEKEE (reference sequence). V was cut by 5 bases and J by 0 bases, with 16 bases left in between.

Concerning this clone: The same CDR3 can be traced to other DNA sequences in this sample. The V gene is TRBV5-1, the J gene TRBJ2-1; D call uncertain. This CDR3 is built from 14 residues. V was cut by 4 bases and J by 1 base, with 9 bases left in between. Germline V lookup: CDR1 SGHRS, CDR2 YFSETQ. The CDR3: CASSPDSSYNEQFF. The CDR3 DNA reads TGCGCCAGCAGCCCCGACTCGTCCTACAATGAGCAGTTCTTC.

V usage is TRBV18 and J usage is TRBJ1-2; no clear D. Trimming shortened V by 2 bases and J by 2 bases, and 6 bases separated the two germline ends. Germline V gene data show CDR1 as KGHSH and CDR2 as LQKENI. The CDR3 is 13 amino acids. This chain's CDR3 is CASSPVENYGYTF. CDR3 sequence (DNA): TGTGCCAGCTCACCAGTGGAAAACTATGGCTACACCTTC.

V is TRBV29-1 and J is TRBJ1-1; TRBD1 aligns across 7 bases. CDR3 length: 13 amino acids. The J segment lost 0 bases and the V segment lost 7 bases, leaving 5 bases of the junction unmatched. Germline V lookup: CDR1 SQVTM, CDR2 ANQGSEA. DNA of the CDR3: TGCAGCGCTGACAGGGCAATGAACACTGAAGCTTTCTTT. Protein sequence: CSADRAMNTEAFF.

The chain couples TRBV7-2 to TRBJ2-1, with D perhaps matching TRBD1 (5 bases). This CDR3 has 13 amino acids. V was clipped by 3 bases and J by 5 bases, with 8 bases between them. CDR1 SGHTA and CDR2 FQGNSA come from the germline V gene. The chain's CDR3 is CASSLKQDNEQFF. The DNA of the CDR3 is TGTGCCAGCAGCTTGAAACAGGACAATGAGCAGTTCTTC.

The chain joins TRBV7-3 to TRBJ2-7; the D is unclear. The V and J ends lost 1 base and 6 bases respectively, with 10 bases between them. The CDR3 extends over 13 amino acids. Germline CDR1 and CDR2: SGHTA and FQGTGA. In nucleotides, the CDR3 is TGTGCCAGCAGCTTAATCGGGCTTTCCGAGCAGTACTTC. Translation gives CASSLIGLSEQYF. The full variable domain, in which reference TRBV7-3 and TRBJ2-7 provide the parts outside the CDR3, is GAGVSQTPSNKVTEKGKYVELRCDPISGHTALYWYRQSLGQGPEFLIYFQGTGAADDSGLPNDRFFAVRPEGSVSTLKIQRTERGDSAVYLCASSLIGLSEQYFGPGTRLTVT.

The rearrangement joins TRBV28 to TRBJ2-7; perhaps TRBD2 as D (6 bases). The CDR3 is 16 amino acids. Germline CDR1 is MDHEN and CDR2 is SYDVKM. Deletions cut 6 bases from V and 0 bases from J, with 18 bases between. This CDR3 reads CASRTPGRGSSYEQYF. CDR3 sequence (DNA): TGTGCCAGCAGGACCCCGGGGCGGGGAAGCTCCTACGAGCAGTACTTC. The variable domain in full, with the rest retrieved from reference TRBV28 and TRBJ2-7, is DVKVTQSSRYLVKRTGEKVFLECVQDMDHENMFWYRQDPGLGLRLIYFSYDVKMKEKGDIPEGYSVSREKKERFSLILESASTNQTSMYLCASRTPGRGSSYEQYFGPGTRLTVT.

J is TRBJ1-1 and V is TRBV7-9; no definite D call. Germline values: CDR1 SEHNR, CDR2 FQNEAQ (reference sequence). The V end was cut by 0 bases, the J end by 2 bases, with 10 bases between. The length of the CDR3 is 15 residues. CDR3 sequence: CASSLALGHNTEAFF. The CDR3, as DNA: TGTGCCAGCAGCTTAGCCCTCGGCCACAACACTGAAGCTTTCTTT.